This T cell receptor (beta chain) is drawn from a study of cytomegalovirus exposure and HLA in healthy donors. Study details: A prior study identified approximately 120 million unique TCR beta sequences from about 180 million T cells. Overall study results and limits: Listed as cytomegalovirus-associated were approximately 160 TCR beta chains. While the bulk of TCR sequences proved rare, some public TCRs turned up in many donors. Prior analysis indicated that the majority of TCR beta V segments exhibited productivity approximately 90% or approximately 30% of the time.

Worth noting for this clone: Antigen: not known. Other DNA sequences from this sample encode an identical CDR3 as well.

This CDR3 has 14 residues. Trimming took 2 bases from V and 0 from J, leaving 7 bases between them. Germline CDR1 reads MDHEN; CDR2 reads SYDVKM. PCR employed 60 Vbeta and 13 Jbeta primers. The repertoire was sequenced with immunoSEQ multiplex PCR; TCRdb's copy has only in-frame clones and lacks some. Seen here are some 150,000 clones, 60% to 80% observed once, and the top ten hold around 1.5%. Specimen: PBMCs. The receptor comes from a female donor in good health and CMV-seronegative. The chain is built from TRBV28 and TRBJ1-2; possibly TRBD1 for D (5 bases). The CDR3 DNA sequence: TGTGCCAGCAGTTTAGGGGGGACTAACTATGGCTACACCTTC. Its protein product is CASSLGGTNYGYTF.